Below, one T cell receptor (beta chain) is given with its context. This clonotype was counted a few times. Its antigen is not yet known. No qualities accompany the bases; no much larger clone lies one base away. For sequencing, an Illumina HiSeq 1500 was employed. TCRdb reanalyzed the raw reads on its own, using fastp at Q25 for trimming and MiXCR for clone calling, and kept in-frame beta chains. Rows are combined by CDR3 protein, so each entry shows the most common genes and DNA. The sample records some 480,000 distinct CDR3 sequences, 30% to 40% of which are singletons. In total, the top ten clones hold about 17% of the sample. Taken with the paper, the label for treatment or condition translates to: in vitro stimulation with specific CMV peptide epitopes to enrich CMV-specific T cells. Between the V and J ends, shortened by 5 bases and 4 bases respectively, the junction contains 11 bases. Inclusive of the bounding cysteine and phenylalanine, the CDR3 is 14 residues long. Of the read, only the CDR3 DNA is kept; its 42 bases are in frame from base 1.

These data originate in a study of T cell repertoires in cytomegalovirus infection (dated by TCRdb to about 2019). Background on the whole study: Peptide stimulations targeted recently identified HLA-C-restricted CMV epitopes, whose presentation resists viral immunomodulation, together with well-studied HLA-B-restricted epitopes. The HLA type of each donor mattered for the analysis, because public TCR beta signatures pointed to carriage of CMV infection along with the matching HLA type. On the study overall, not on this receptor specifically: Cumulative frequency of public TCR beta family members discriminated carriers of CMV infection plus the relevant HLA type in this cohort and an independent approximately 340-donor cohort. The ex vivo response was dominated by HLA-C-restricted CMV-specific TCR beta clonotypes, which also provided the single most frequent clonotype in two of eight donors.

The V and J genes are TRBV12-3 or TRBV12-4 and TRBJ1-4, with the identity of the D gene unclear. This clonotype was sampled from a human donor in good health (CMV status not recorded). Some clones in this sample may be carry-over from other donors' samples. Specimen: cultured PBMCs, collected from culture after CMV antigen stimulation. CDR3 loop: CASSARLINEKLFF. The bases read TGTGCCAGCAGTGCCCGACTGATTAATGAAAAACTGTTTTTT.